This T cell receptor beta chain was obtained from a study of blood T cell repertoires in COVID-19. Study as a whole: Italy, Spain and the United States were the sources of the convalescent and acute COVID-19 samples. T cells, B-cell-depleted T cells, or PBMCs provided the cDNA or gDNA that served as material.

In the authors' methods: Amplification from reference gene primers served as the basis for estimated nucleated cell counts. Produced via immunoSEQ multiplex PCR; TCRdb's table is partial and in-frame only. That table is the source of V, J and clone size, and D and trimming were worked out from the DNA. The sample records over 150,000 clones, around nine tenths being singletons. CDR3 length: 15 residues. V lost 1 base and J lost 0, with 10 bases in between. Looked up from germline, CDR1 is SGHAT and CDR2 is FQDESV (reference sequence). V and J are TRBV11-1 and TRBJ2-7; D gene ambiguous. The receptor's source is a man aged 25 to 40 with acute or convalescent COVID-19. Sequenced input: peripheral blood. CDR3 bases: TGTGCCAGCAGCTTAGTGGGCAGAAACTCCTACGAGCAGTACTTC. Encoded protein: CASSLVGRNSYEQYF.